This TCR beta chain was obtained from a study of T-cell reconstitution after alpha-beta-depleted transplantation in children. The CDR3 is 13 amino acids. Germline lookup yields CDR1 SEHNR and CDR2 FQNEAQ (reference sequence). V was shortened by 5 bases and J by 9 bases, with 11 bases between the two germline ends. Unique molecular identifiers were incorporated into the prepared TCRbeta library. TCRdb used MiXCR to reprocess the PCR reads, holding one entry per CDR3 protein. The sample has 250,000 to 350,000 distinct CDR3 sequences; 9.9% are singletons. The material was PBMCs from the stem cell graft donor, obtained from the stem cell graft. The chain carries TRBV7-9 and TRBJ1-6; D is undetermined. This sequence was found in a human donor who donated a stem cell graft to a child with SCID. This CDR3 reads CASSPALFSPLHF. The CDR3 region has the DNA TGTGCCAGCAGCCCTGCCCTGTTTTCACCCCTCCACTTT.